The following is a TCR beta chain sequence with its context. Original processing methods: Estimation of nucleated cell counts relied on the amplification of reference gene primers. TCRdb's copy holds only in-frame clones and misses some; the assay was immunoSEQ multiplex PCR. V and J calls and clone size are those listed in that table; D and trimming were worked out from the DNA. The sample yields some 210,000 clones, about 86% seen once. Trimming shortened V by 0 bases and J by 5 bases, and 14 bases separated the two germline ends. The CDR3 extends over 15 amino acids. In germline, CDR1 is SGHRS, CDR2 YFSETQ. This sample was taken from a study of blood T cell repertoires in COVID-19. Overall study context: Collection of acute and convalescent COVID-19 samples took place in the United States, Italy and Spain. T cells, B-cell-depleted T cells, or PBMCs supplied cDNA or gDNA.

V usage is TRBV5-1 and J usage is TRBJ2-5, with a tentative D call TRBD1 (6 bases). This TCR was recovered from a man in his fifties or sixties with active or convalescent COVID-19. Input material: peripheral blood. CDR3 DNA sequence: TGCGCCAGCAGCTTGGGGGGGCTGGGTTCGGAGACCCAGTACTTC. Its protein is CASSLGGLGSETQYF.